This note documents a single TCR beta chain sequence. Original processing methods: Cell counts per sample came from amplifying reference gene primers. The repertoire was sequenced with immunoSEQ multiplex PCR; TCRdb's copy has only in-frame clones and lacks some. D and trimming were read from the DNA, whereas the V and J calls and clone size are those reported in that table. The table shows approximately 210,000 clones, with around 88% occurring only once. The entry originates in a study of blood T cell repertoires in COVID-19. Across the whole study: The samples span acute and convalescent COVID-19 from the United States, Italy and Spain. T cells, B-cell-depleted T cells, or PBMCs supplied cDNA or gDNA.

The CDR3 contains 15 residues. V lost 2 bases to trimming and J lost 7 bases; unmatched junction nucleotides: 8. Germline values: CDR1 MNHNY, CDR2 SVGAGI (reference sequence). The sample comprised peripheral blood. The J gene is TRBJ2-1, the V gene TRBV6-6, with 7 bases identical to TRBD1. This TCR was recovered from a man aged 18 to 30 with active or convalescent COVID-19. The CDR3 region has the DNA TGTGCCAGCAGTTACGGCGACAGGGTGGGGAATGAGCAGTTCTTC. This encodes CASSYGDRVGNEQFF.